The 20 T cell receptor beta chains below come from one sample, sequenced in a study of vaccination and CD4 T cells after COVID-19. The assay that was used to sequence DNA from cultured CD4+ T cells was the Oncomine TCR Beta short-read assay. TCRdb passed the PCR reads through MiXCR, listing each CDR3 protein once. The repertoire holds about 3,700 distinct CDR3 sequences, with 20% to 25% as singletons. These TCRs' antigens remain unknown. The treatment was: 10-day PBMC culture with coronavirus spike peptide pools or control peptides (ViraFEST assay). Material: CD4+ T cells from blood, cultured in vitro. Receptors were obtained from a human donor who had recovered from COVID-19.

This clonotype ranks as medium-sized. The rearrangement links TRBV20-1 to TRBJ1-6; no clear D gene. The ends were cut back, 3 bases at V and 4 bases at J, with 13 bases in the middle. The CDR3 length is 15 residues. Per germline, CDR1 DFQATT and CDR2 SNEGSKA (reference sequence). In nucleotides, the CDR3 is TGCAGTGCTAGGACGGAGAAAGGGTATAATTCACCCCTCCACTTT. Translation gives CSARTEKGYNSPLHF.

The rearrangement links TRBV12-3 or TRBV12-4 to TRBJ2-1; tentatively, D is TRBD2 (8 bases). Trimming pared 7 bases from V and 7 bases from J, leaving 20 bases between. There are 15 residues in the CDR3. This chain's CDR3 is CASILGTAGVNEQFF. The CDR3 region has the DNA TGTGCCAGCATTCTAGGGACAGCGGGGGTGAATGAGCAGTTCTTC.

The chain combines TRBV30 with TRBJ2-3, with 9 bases matching TRBD2. The V segment lost 4 bases and the J segment 6 bases; nucleotides outside the gene matches: 8. Germline assignment: CDR1 GTSNPN and CDR2 SVGIG (reference sequence). CDR3 length: 14 amino acids. The CDR3 bases are TGTGCCTGGAAGGTCCTAGCGGGGAAGGATACGCAGTATTTT. This codes for CAWKVLAGKDTQYF.

CDR3 DNA: TGTGCCAGCAGCTCGGGACTAGCGGGGGGATTTTTCTACGAGCAGTACTTC. Translation: CASSSGLAGGFFYEQYF. The chain combines TRBV7-9 with TRBJ2-7; 15 bases line up with TRBD2. This CDR3 has 17 residues. V lost 4 bases and J lost 3; bases outside the gene matches: 7. From germline, CDR1 is SEHNR and CDR2 FQNEAQ (reference sequence). The full variable domain, its missing parts supplied by reference TRBV7-9 and TRBJ2-7, is DTGVSQNPRHKITKRGQNVTFRCDPISEHNRLYWYRQTLGQGPEFLTYFQNEAQLEKSRLLSDRFSAERPKGSFSTLEIQRTEQGDSAMYLCASSSGLAGGFFYEQYFGPGTRLTVT.

This clonotype was counted a few times. The rearrangement links TRBV6-1 to TRBJ2-3; possibly TRBD1 for D (5 bases). Trimming stripped 6 bases from V and 6 bases from J, with 7 bases between. Germline-derived CDR1 and CDR2 are MNHNS and SASEGT. This CDR3 contains 11 residues. CDR3 amino acids: CASRGLDTQYF. CDR3 coding DNA: TGTGCCAGCAGGGGGCTTGATACGCAGTATTTT.

The J gene is TRBJ1-2, the V gene TRBV5-1; 9 bases are a match to TRBD1. Germline values: CDR1 SGHRS, CDR2 YFSETQ. The J segment lost 8 bases and the V segment lost 0 bases, leaving 8 bases of the junction unmatched. The CDR3 contains 15 residues. Here the CDR3 reads CASSLGDRAGPGYTF. CDR3 bases: TGCGCCAGCAGCTTGGGGGACAGGGCCGGTCCGGGCTACACCTTC.

The genes are TRBV27 and TRBJ2-7; 9 nucleotides line up with TRBD2. Germline V gene lookup returns CDR1 MNHEY and CDR2 SMNVEV (reference sequence). The CDR3 spans 14 residues. The ends lost 4 bases at V and 2 bases at J; junction bases unmatched: 3. The CDR3 loop is CASSYGGGAYEQYF. The CDR3, as DNA: TGTGCCAGCAGTTATGGCGGGGGGGCCTACGAGCAGTACTTC.

In its sample, this clonotype was seen a few times. The rearrangement uses TRBV20-1 and TRBJ1-2, with a possible D match to TRBD1 (6 bases). Germline assignment: CDR1 DFQATT and CDR2 SNEGSKA (reference sequence). Trimming removed 6 bases at V and 5 bases at J, with 16 bases between. The CDR3 spans 13 residues. CDR3 amino acids: CSALAGGGYGYTF. CDR3 bases: TGCAGTGCCCTTGCCGGGGGCGGGTATGGCTACACCTTC.

This clonotype was counted only a few times. V is TRBV7-9 and J is TRBJ1-2; D gene ambiguous. The CDR3 is made up of 13 amino acids. V lost 3 bases and J lost 5, with 10 bases in between. CDR1 is SEHNR, CDR2 FQNEAQ, per germline (reference sequence). The CDR3 DNA sequence: TGTGCCAGCAGCTTGTTATCGGGGTATGGCTACACCTTC. Its translation is CASSLLSGYGYTF.

The gene calls are TRBV5-3 and TRBJ1-2; D is ambiguous. TRBV5-3 carries the ORF label, with uncertain function. With 2 bases removed from V and 0 bases from J, the gap between germline ends came to 8 bases. The CDR3 consists of 14 residues. CDR3 residues: CARSFGEANYGYTF. Written as DNA, the CDR3 is TGTGCCAGAAGCTTCGGGGAAGCTAACTATGGCTACACCTTC.

Within the sample, this clonotype is medium-sized. The chain links TRBV10-3 to TRBJ2-3; 8 positions match TRBD2. The CDR3 sequence is 15 residues long. After removal of 5 bases from V and 0 bases from J, the junction contained 4 bases not matched to a gene. CDR1 and CDR2 from the germline V gene are ENHRY and SYGVKD. Here the CDR3 DNA reads TGTGCCATCAGTTCTCGGACTAGCAGCACAGATACGCAGTATTTT. Translated: CAISSRTSSTDTQYF.

This clonotype is termed hyperexpanded. The gene calls are TRBV7-3 and TRBJ1-1; maybe TRBD1 (5 bases). The CDR3 sequence is 14 residues long. The germline CDR1 and CDR2 sequences are SGHTA and FQGTGA. Trimming removed 2 bases at V and 2 bases at J, with 9 bases between. The CDR3 loop is CASSLDSQNTEAFF. DNA for the CDR3: TGTGCCAGCAGCTTAGACAGCCAAAACACTGAAGCTTTCTTT.

This clonotype is large within its sample. This chain connects TRBV6-1 to TRBJ2-2; no clear D. With 4 bases removed from V and 6 bases from J, the gap between germline ends came to 9 bases. The CDR3 covers 13 residues. CDR1 is MNHNS, CDR2 SASEGT, per germline. This CDR3 reads CASSGAGAGELFF. For the CDR3, the DNA is TGTGCCAGCAGTGGAGCCGGAGCCGGGGAGCTGTTTTTT.

Judged by abundance, this clonotype is medium-sized. The chain's CDR3 is CASSYQQNQPQHF. CDR3 DNA sequence: TGTGCCAGCAGTTACCAACAGAATCAGCCCCAGCATTTT. The J gene is TRBJ1-5, the V gene TRBV6-5; D is ambiguous. Trimming stripped 2 bases from V and 4 bases from J, with 6 bases between. This CDR3 contains 13 residues. Looked up from germline, CDR1 is MNHEY and CDR2 is SVGAGI.

Within the sample, this clonotype is medium-sized. The chain couples TRBV19 to TRBJ1-3, with D tentatively TRBD1 (6 bases). Trimming pared 8 bases from V and 0 bases from J, leaving 11 bases between. Germline loops: CDR1 LNHDA, CDR2 SQIVND (reference sequence). CDR3 size: 14 residues. CDR3 bases: TGTGCCAGTGCCCGGACAGACTCTGGAAACACCATATATTTT. This translates into CASARTDSGNTIYF.

The gene calls are TRBV18 and TRBJ1-1; D may be TRBD1 (5 bases). The CDR3 has 15 amino acids. In germline, CDR1 is KGHSH, CDR2 LQKENI. V was clipped by 3 bases and J by 4 bases, with 15 bases between them. The CDR3 DNA reads TGTGCCAGCTCACCGACGCAGGGAGTTATCACTGAAGCTTTCTTT. Amino acids: CASSPTQGVITEAFF. Full variable domain (rest looked up from reference TRBV18 and TRBJ1-1): NAGVMQNPRHLVRRRGQEARLRCSPMKGHSHVYWYRQLPEEGLKFMVYLQKENIIDESGMPKERFSAEFPKEGPSILRIQQVVRGDSAAYFCASSPTQGVITEAFFGQGTRLTVV.

J is TRBJ1-6 and V is TRBV20-1; D unclear. With 3 bases removed from V and 4 bases from J, the gap between germline ends came to 7 bases. CDR3 length: 13 residues. Per the germline V gene, CDR1 is DFQATT and CDR2 is SNEGSKA (reference sequence). The CDR3 bases are TGCAGTGCTAGGGGCAGGTATAATTCACCCCTCCACTTT. Encoded protein: CSARGRYNSPLHF.

The chain links TRBV27 to TRBJ1-4; a weak D match, TRBD1 (5 bases). The CDR3 is 14 amino acids. Germline V gene data show CDR1 as MNHEY and CDR2 as SMNVEV (reference sequence). Trimming shortened V by 5 bases and J by 3 bases, and 10 bases separated the two germline ends. The CDR3 DNA is TGTGCCAGCAGTCGGGGGGGGGCTAATGAAAAACTGTTTTTT. It specifies CASSRGGANEKLFF.

This sequence joins TRBV5-1 and TRBJ2-3; 9 positions match TRBD1. V lost 0 bases and J lost 6; bases outside the gene matches: 5. The CDR3 sequence is 15 residues long. The germline CDR1 and CDR2 sequences are SGHRS and YFSETQ. The CDR3 bases are TGCGCCAGCAGCTTGGGGGACAGGGCGCGGGATACGCAGTATTTT. Protein product: CASSLGDRARDTQYF.

The V call is TRBV7-2, the J call TRBJ2-3, with TRBD2 as a possible D gene (5 bases). Looked up from germline, CDR1 is SGHTA and CDR2 is FQGNSA. The V gene lost 4 bases and the J gene lost 6 bases, with 8 bases spanning the gap. The CDR3 runs 12 residues. CDR3 region: CASSSRGDTQYF. CDR3 bases: TGTGCCAGCAGCTCCCGAGGGGATACGCAGTATTTT.